The TCR beta chain under discussion was sequenced for a study of shared clonotypes between healthy human individuals (dated by TCRdb to the early 2020s). About the full investigation: A couple of women and a few men aged 18 to 49 years were included in the cohort. Between about 0.8 and 9 billion PBMCs per donor were obtained by leukapheresis. The study deeply sequenced blood TCR repertoires of about 5 healthy adults to estimate repertoire size and the extent of clonotype sharing between individuals. Libraries were prepared and TCR repertoires were sequenced by different laboratories using diverse techniques, in order to increase sequencing depth and limit assay-specific biases. For each donor, CD4 naive and CD4 memory were each given three plates, CD8 naive was given two plates, and CD8 memory was given one plate.

Using the deep immunoSEQ assay, multiplex PCR amplified TCR CDR3 regions from genomic DNA. Genomic DNA extracted from each cell subset was distributed evenly over all wells of several immunoSEQ 96-well plates, and each plate served as one replicate. Each replicate PCR for sorted subsets received about 220 ng genomic DNA, equal to about 30,000 T cell genomes. Purified libraries were quantified with a Qubit 3.0 fluorometer, sized on a Bioanalyzer 2100, and re-quantified with the KAPA Library Quantification kit. Each immunoSEQ 96-well plate was sequenced on its own single-read 150-cycle Illumina NextSeq 550 flow cell. Under the source paper's analysis protocol: Because the immunoSEQ output held only junctional sequences and lacked quality scores, the filtering could not match the filtering applied to full-length reads. Sequences were annotated with PyIR, a Python wrapper for IgBLAST v1.9, using IMGT germline references to assign V/J genes and CDR3. Reads were filtered out if the reads had weak V/J assignments (E-value above 1e-6), no CDR3, stop codons, out-of-frame junctions, or ambiguous translated residues. V3J clonotypes were defined as sequences sharing the same inferred V gene, J gene, and CDR3 amino acid sequence. Percentage overlap between repertoires was calculated by dividing the number of shared unique clonotypes by the size of the smaller repertoire. RTK rarefaction, the Chao1 estimator, and Recon v2.1 estimates of unobserved clonotypes were used to assess repertoire richness. Generation probabilities for all TCRbeta clonotypes obtained by the gDNA method from a handful of donors were computed using OLGA. The clones in this table, taken by TCRdb from immuneACCESS, are in-frame only. Not every clone is retained; where verified, under half of the shortfall comes from an unresolved V gene, and the cause of the rest is unknown. D and trimming come from the DNA, and the V and J calls and clone size come from that table. The sample includes around 1.1 million clones, with 70% to 80% observed a single time. Roughly 0.61% of the sample lies in the top ten.

The paper as a whole reports these results and caveats: Estimated clonotype richness was generally larger for naive than for memory subsets. Based on pairwise subsampling, the degree of clonotype sharing among donors was expected to be affected by sequencing depth. Because the study included only a small number of donors, the genetic and exposure-history diversity represented was limited. Incomplete sequencing was indicated by rarefaction of sorted-subset datasets, despite the large sequencing depth. About 5% of naive CD4, approximately 3.7% of naive CD8, roughly 2.4% of memory CD4, and roughly 0.4% of memory CD8 clonotypes were shared across a few donors. Sampling was limited to blood, and TCR repertoires in tissue likely differ from TCR repertoires in blood. Compared with non-shared clonotypes, the clonotypes found in all four sorted-subset donors had higher generation probabilities.

Healthy HIV-negative adults with no recently reported acute infections or vaccinations were included as donors. All donors were Caucasian adults living in Nashville, Tennessee, USA. CD4+ T cells were enriched by magnetic negative selection, after which naive cells were positively selected on CD45RA and the negative fraction was taken as the memory subset. Blood was collected by leukapheresis, and PBMCs were isolated by Ficoll-Histopaque density gradient centrifugation and then cryopreserved in liquid nitrogen vapor phase. Analytical flow cytometry was used to check the purity and quantity of every magnetically sorted T cell population. Genomic DNA was isolated from every sorted fraction and measured by UV absorbance on a Nanodrop 2000c. The CDR3 covers 13 residues, taking in both the cysteine and the phenylalanine. Solely the CDR3 DNA is kept, with 39 bases framed from the first base. The germline V gene gives CDR1 as SGHRS and CDR2 as YFSETQ. V loses 4 bases, J loses 7 bases, and the germline ends lie 12 bases apart.

Comment on this clone: No cognate antigen has been identified for it. No base quality values were provided; no much bigger clone lies one nucleotide off.

This TCR was sampled from a man younger than 30 in good health. Some clones in this sample may be carry-over from other donors' samples. The sequenced sample was memory CD4+ T cells from PBMCs. Explained via the paper, the cell subset or site label denotes: CD45RA-negative fraction. The rearranged segments are TRBV5-1 and TRBJ2-1; TRBD2 is possibly the D segment (6 matching bases). CDR3 reads: CASSPGTWNEQFF. The DNA sequence follows: TGCGCCAGCAGCCCGGGGACTTGGAATGAGCAGTTCTTC.